This T cell receptor (beta chain) was obtained from a study of Ad26.COV2.S vaccination and SARS-CoV-2 variants. Assay: immunoSEQ multiplex PCR; the TCRdb copy retains only in-frame clones and omits some. There are 380,000 or so clones in the sample; 75% to 90% occur only once, and roughly 10% lies in the top ten. The V and J ends lost 3 bases and 6 bases respectively, with 6 bases between them. Germline assignment: CDR1 MDHEN and CDR2 SYDVKM. This CDR3 contains 12 residues. Treatment given: about 20 received Ad26.COV2.S at low or high dose, single or two shots; 5 received placebo; per-sample allocation not given. The samples were gathered on day 63 after the first injection of vaccine or placebo. A Boston adult aged 18-55 years was the donor. As concerns this clone: This sample also contains other DNA sequences that code for the same CDR3.

The sample consisted of peripheral blood, taken in a trial of Ad26.COV2.S vaccine versus placebo. The V call is TRBV28, the J call TRBJ1-5, with D perhaps TRBD1 (5 bases). The receptor was derived from a person between 18 and 59 years old who received the Ad26.COV2.S COVID-19 vaccine or a placebo. Here the CDR3 DNA reads TGTGCCAGCAGTTTTGGGGGTCAGCCCCAGCATTTT. Its translation is CASSFGGQPQHF.